This T cell receptor (beta chain) was found in a study of T cell responses to AZD1222 COVID-19 vaccine. General study findings and limits: Baseline serology detected seropositivity in only six AZD1222 recipients. In all cases, repertoires were sampled only after the peak T cell response. White British donors predominated, females outnumbered males, and clonal diversity was possibly underestimated. The study found vaccine-associated CD4 TCRs spanning spike, dominant at 160-218 and 743-854.

V was trimmed by 6 bases and J by 4 bases, leaving 10 bases between them. Looked up from germline, CDR1 is SGHNT and CDR2 is YENEEA. The CDR3 covers 14 residues. In the case of this clone: Its cognate antigen is unknown.

Measured with immunoSEQ multiplex PCR; TCRdb has only the in-frame clones, and not every one. The data contain some 160,000 clones, 90% to 95% of them singletons. This chain joins TRBV11-3 and TRBJ2-6, with D possibly TRBD1 on 6 matching bases. This receptor was taken from an adult in good health. The input for sequencing was peripheral blood, taken on day 0 of AZD1222 vaccination. CDR3 amino acids: CASSTGPGANVLTF. CDR3 coding DNA: TGTGCCAGCAGTACAGGGCCCGGGGCCAACGTCCTGACTTTC.